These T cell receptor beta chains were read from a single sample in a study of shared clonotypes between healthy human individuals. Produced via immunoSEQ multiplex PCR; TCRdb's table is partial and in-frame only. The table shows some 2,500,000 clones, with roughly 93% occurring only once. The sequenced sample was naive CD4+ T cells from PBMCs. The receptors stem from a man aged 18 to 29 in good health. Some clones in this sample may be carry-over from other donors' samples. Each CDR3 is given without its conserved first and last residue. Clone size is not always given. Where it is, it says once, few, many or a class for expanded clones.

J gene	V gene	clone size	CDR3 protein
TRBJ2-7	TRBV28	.	ASSSSGTGGYYEQY
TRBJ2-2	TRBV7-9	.	ASSFGLAVETGELF
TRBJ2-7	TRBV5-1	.	ASSLGRGVEQY
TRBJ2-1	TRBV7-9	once	ASRIGLYNEQF
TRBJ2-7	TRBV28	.	ASRRRRDRVYEQY
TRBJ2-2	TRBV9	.	ASSHDINSGGELF
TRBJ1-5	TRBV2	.	ASSAGTASGPQH
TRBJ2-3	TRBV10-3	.	AIKSNADTQY
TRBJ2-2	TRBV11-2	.	ASSFQGPPGTGELF
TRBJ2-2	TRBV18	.	ASSRFGLAGPLESGELF
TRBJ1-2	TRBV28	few	ASSFYGYT
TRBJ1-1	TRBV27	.	ATSDRAVAEAF
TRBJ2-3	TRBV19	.	ASSIGGLAGGYTDTQY